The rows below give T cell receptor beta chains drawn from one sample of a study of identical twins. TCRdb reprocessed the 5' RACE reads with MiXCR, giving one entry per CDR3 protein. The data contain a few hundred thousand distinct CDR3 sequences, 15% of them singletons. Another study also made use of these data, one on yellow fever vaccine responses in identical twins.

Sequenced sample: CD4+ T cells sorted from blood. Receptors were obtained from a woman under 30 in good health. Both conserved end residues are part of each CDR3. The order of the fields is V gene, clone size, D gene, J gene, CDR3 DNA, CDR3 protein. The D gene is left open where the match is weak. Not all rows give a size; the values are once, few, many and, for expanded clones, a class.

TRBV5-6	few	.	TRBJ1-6	TGTGCCAGCAGTCTTTTAGTTGGGAATTCACCCCTCCACTTT	CASSLLVGNSPLHF
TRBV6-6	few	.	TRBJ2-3	TGTGCCAGCGGGAGTGACACAGATACGCAGTATTTT	CASGSDTDTQYF
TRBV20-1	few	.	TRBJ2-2	TGCAGTGCTATTGGGACATTGAACACCGGGGAGCTGTTTTTT	CSAIGTLNTGELFF
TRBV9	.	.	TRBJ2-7	TGTGCCAGCAGCGTCTCTGTGTCGGACTACGAGCAGTACTTC	CASSVSVSDYEQYF
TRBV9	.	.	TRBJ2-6	TGTGCCAGCAGTCCTCGGGACGCTGGGGCCAACGTCCTGACTTTC	CASSPRDAGANVLTF
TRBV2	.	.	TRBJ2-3	TGTGCCAGTCAGGTCGTGACAGATACGCAGTATTTT	CASQVVTDTQYF
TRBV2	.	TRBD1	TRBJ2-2	TGTGCCAGCGCGGGACAGGGGGACACCGGGGAGCTGTTTTTT	CASAGQGDTGELFF
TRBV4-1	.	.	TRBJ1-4	TGCGCCAGCAGCCAAGAGCCCAATCTACCAGGTGTAAAACTGTTTTTT	CASSQEPNLPGVKLFF
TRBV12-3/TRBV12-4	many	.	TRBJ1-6	TGTGCCAGCTGCCCGACGGGTTTGAATTCACCCCTCCACTTT	CASCPTGLNSPLHF
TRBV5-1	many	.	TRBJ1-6	TGCGCCAGCTCGGACAATTCTAATTCACCCCTCCACTTT	CASSDNSNSPLHF
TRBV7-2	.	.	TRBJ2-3	TGTGCCAGCAGCCTAACTCGAGTAAGCCTCACAGATACGCAGTATTTT	CASSLTRVSLTDTQYF
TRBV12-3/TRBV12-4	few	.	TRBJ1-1	TGTGCCAGCAGTCCCCAAGGGTTCGAAGCTTTCTTT	CASSPQGFEAFF
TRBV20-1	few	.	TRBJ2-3	TGCAGTGCTAGCGTAACCACAGATACGCAGTATTTT	CSASVTTDTQYF
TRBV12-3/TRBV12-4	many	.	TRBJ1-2	TGTGCCAGCAGTCTAACGACAGTATATGGCTACACCTTC	CASSLTTVYGYTF
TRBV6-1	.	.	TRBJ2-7	TGTGCCAGCAGCGGATCGACAGGTACCTACGAGCAGTACTTC	CASSGSTGTYEQYF
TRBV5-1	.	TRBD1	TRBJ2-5	TGCGCCAGCAGCTTGACGTCTGACAGGGTAGCGACCCAGTACTTC	CASSLTSDRVATQYF
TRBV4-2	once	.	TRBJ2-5	TGTGCCAGCAGACCCAGGGTAGGGGAGACCCAGTACTTC	CASRPRVGETQYF
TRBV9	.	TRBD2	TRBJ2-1	TGTGCCAGCAGCGAACGGACAGGGGCCGGGACTAGCGGGAGACTAGACCGCAATGAGCAGTTCTTC	CASSERTGAGTSGRLDRNEQFF
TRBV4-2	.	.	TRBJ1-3	TGTGCCAGCAGCCAAGGCGGGGGCAACTCTGGAAACACCATATATTTT	CASSQGGGNSGNTIYF
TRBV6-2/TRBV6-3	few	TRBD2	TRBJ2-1	TGTGCCAGCACCCCCTACGGGGGGGCTTACAATGAGCAGTTCTTC	CASTPYGGAYNEQFF